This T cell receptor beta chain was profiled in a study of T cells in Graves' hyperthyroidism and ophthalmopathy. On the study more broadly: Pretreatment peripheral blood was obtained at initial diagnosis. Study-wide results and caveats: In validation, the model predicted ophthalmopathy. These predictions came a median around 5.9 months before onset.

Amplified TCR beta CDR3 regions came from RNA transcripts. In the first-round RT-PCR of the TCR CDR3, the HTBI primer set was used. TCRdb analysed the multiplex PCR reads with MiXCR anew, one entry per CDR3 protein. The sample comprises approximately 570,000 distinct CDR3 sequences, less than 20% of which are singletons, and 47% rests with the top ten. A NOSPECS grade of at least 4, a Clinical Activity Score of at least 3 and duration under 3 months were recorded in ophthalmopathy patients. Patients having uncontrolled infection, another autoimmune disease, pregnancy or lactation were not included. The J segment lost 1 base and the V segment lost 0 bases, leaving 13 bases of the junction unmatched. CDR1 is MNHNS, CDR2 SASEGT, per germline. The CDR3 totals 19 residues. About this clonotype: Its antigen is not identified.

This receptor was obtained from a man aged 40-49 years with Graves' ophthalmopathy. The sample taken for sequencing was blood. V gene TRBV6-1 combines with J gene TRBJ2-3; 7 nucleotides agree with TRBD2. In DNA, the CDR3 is TGTGCCAGCAGTGAAGCGCGGGGGAGGGTGCCTAGGGGCACAGATACGCAGTATTTT. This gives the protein CASSEARGRVPRGTDTQYF.